The rows below give T cell receptor beta chains drawn from one sample of a study of T cell changes during pregnancy in multiple sclerosis. Sequenced by immunoSEQ multiplex PCR; TCRdb stores in-frame clones only, minus some. The data hold over 35,000 clones, with 90% observed a single time. Here the sequenced sample was CD4+ T cells from peripheral blood mononuclear cells, taken in the first trimester of pregnancy. Every receptor here comes from a female donor in good health, enrolled as a control in a pregnancy study. The CDR3 runs from the conserved cysteine through the conserved F or W.

j_gene	v_gene	CDR3aa
TRBJ1-1	TRBV18	CASSPGAALNTEAFF
TRBJ2-3	TRBV7-9	CASSLAGGSDTQYF
TRBJ1-3	TRBV18	CASSDGLSGNTIYF
TRBJ1-5	TRBV28	CAVQYRGNQPQHF
TRBJ2-1	TRBV11-2	CASSHRSGTGQNEQFF
TRBJ2-5	TRBV14	CASSSKGGGTQYF
TRBJ2-1	TRBV11-1	CASTLRGEQFF
TRBJ1-4	TRBV20-1	CSAGLQRKLFF
TRBJ1-3	TRBV11-2	CASSSRDRENTIYF
TRBJ2-1	TRBV28	CASSFRNEQFF
TRBJ1-2	TRBV4-3	CASSQDGRGNGYTF
TRBJ1-4	TRBV4-1	CASSQGRGGYATNEKLFF
TRBJ1-6	TRBV27	CASSLSGTPPLHF
TRBJ2-7	TRBV6-1	CASPGTGSSYEQYF
TRBJ2-7	TRBV4-2	CASSQASGTGGKHEQYF
TRBJ1-4	TRBV19	CASRSRGREEKLFF
TRBJ1-1	TRBV18	CASSPTKGATEAFF
TRBJ2-7	TRBV7-2	CASSLAGQYEQYF
TRBJ2-6	TRBV11-3	CASSPGTGGVGANVLTF
TRBJ2-2	TRBV5-6	CASSLAIGEVAGELFF
TRBJ2-5	TRBV7-9	CASSPSGGETQYF
TRBJ1-1	TRBV5-4	CASSRRMGGNTEAFF
TRBJ2-7	TRBV18	CASSPNPQGSFHEQYF
TRBJ2-7	TRBV18	CASSRIRDSYEQYF
TRBJ2-1	TRBV2	CASSVRETYNEQFF
TRBJ2-3	TRBV7-2	CASSVQGADTQYF
TRBJ2-5	TRBV7-9	CASSWRQGKGQETQYF
TRBJ1-1	TRBV5-4	CASIYGGGGGTEAFF
TRBJ1-2	TRBV28	CASSLFSGGTGDLYTF
TRBJ2-7	TRBV5-4	CASSPFSGGGSYEQYF
TRBJ2-2	TRBV6-1	CASSLRTVSGELFF
TRBJ1-5	TRBV4-3	CASSRGHSSNQPQHF
TRBJ1-2	TRBV28	CALSGAGGYTF
TRBJ2-5	TRBV18	CASSPRQQETQYF
TRBJ1-5	TRBV15	CATSKFAGTGSGDQPQHF
TRBJ1-2	TRBV7-2	CASSSTGQGYGYTF
TRBJ2-1	TRBV6-5	CASSFTGQGSYNEQFF
TRBJ2-7	TRBV5-1	CASSLYGTGTYEQYF
TRBJ1-5	TRBV29-1	CSVEGSIGQPQHF
TRBJ1-1	TRBV28	CASSLPLRGTEAFF
TRBJ2-2	TRBV12-5	CASGLVLIQGSGAGELFF
TRBJ2-1	TRBV4-1	CASSLNIVDEQFF
TRBJ2-4	TRBV7-2	CASSSPQDIQYF
TRBJ2-1	TRBV7-3	CASSFERGFYNEQFF
TRBJ1-1	TRBV19	CASSIVPGTGTAFF
TRBJ2-1	TRBV9	CASTLGLANNEQFF
TRBJ2-7	TRBV7-9	CASSPRTSGLYEQYF
TRBJ1-5	TRBV7-2	CASSPRTGGEYRNQPQHF
TRBJ2-7	TRBV15	CATSSQGASEQYF